This is a list of T cell receptor beta chains from one sample in a study of blood T cell repertoires in COVID-19. The method was immunoSEQ multiplex PCR; TCRdb's version includes in-frame clones alone and lacks a portion of them. The table shows 130,000 to 150,000 clones, with over 80% occurring only once. Specimen: peripheral blood. Source of these receptors: a woman between 50 and 59 years old with acute or convalescent COVID-19. Each CDR3 is given with its conserved first and last residue. The D gene is left open where the match is weak. Size values are once, few and many counts, or a class for expanded clones, and some rows have none.

>TRBJ1-5|TRBV28|-|-
CASEDYSNQPQHF
TGTGCCAGTGAAGACTATAGCAATCAGCCCCAGCATTTT
>TRBJ2-7|TRBV9|-|TRBD1
CASSVCHRTGFDEQYF
TGTGCCAGCAGCGTATGTCATAGGACAGGGTTCGACGAGCAGTACTTC
>TRBJ1-1|TRBV7-6|-|TRBD1
CASSLSGGEAFF
TGTGCCAGCAGCTTATCAGGGGGGGAAGCTTTCTTT
>TRBJ1-5|TRBV27|-|-
CASSPRGNQPQHF
TGTGCCAGCAGTCCCCGTGGCAATCAGCCCCAGCATTTT
>TRBJ2-2|TRBV7-9|-|TRBD2
CASSFPSGGAGELFF
TGTGCCAGCAGCTTCCCGAGCGGGGGGGCCGGGGAGCTGTTTTTT
>TRBJ2-5|TRBV3-1/TRBV3-2|-|-
CASSQIQETQYF
TGTGCCAGCAGCCAAATACAAGAGACCCAGTACTTC
>TRBJ2-2|TRBV2|-|TRBD1
CASRLQGPPGELFF
TGTGCCAGCAGACTACAGGGGCCCCCCGGGGAGCTGTTTTTT
>TRBJ1-5|TRBV15|-|TRBD1
CATSRDRDLSNQPQHF
TGTGCCACCAGCAGGGACAGGGATCTAAGCAATCAGCCCCAGCATTTT
>TRBJ2-7|TRBV6-5|-|TRBD2
CASTSLGGDEQYF
TGTGCCAGCACGTCCCTGGGGGGGGACGAGCAGTACTTC
>TRBJ1-2|TRBV30|few|-
CAWSEGFLGGYTF
TGTGCCTGGAGTGAGGGGTTTTTAGGCGGCTACACCTTC
>TRBJ1-1|TRBV28|-|TRBD1
CASIRGRPSAAFF
TGTGCCAGCATCAGGGGGCGACCCTCGGCAGCTTTCTTT
>TRBJ1-4|TRBV5-4|few|TRBD1
CASSLPGQSNEKLFF
TGTGCCAGCAGCTTGCCGGGACAGTCAAATGAAAAACTGTTTTTT
>TRBJ2-1|TRBV5-4|once|-
CASSLPRNPSYEQFF
TGTGCCAGCAGCTTGCCTAGAAATCCTAGCTATGAGCAGTTCTTC
>TRBJ2-3|TRBV27|-|-
CASSFRLFGTDTQYF
TGTGCCAGCAGTTTTCGACTGTTCGGCACAGATACGCAGTATTTT
>TRBJ2-2|TRBV29-1|-|TRBD2
CSAKRGGRGTGELFF
TGCAGCGCGAAGCGGGGGGGCCGAGGCACCGGGGAGCTGTTTTTT
>TRBJ1-2|TRBV27|-|TRBD1
CASRPTGTNYGYTF
TGTGCCAGCAGACCGACAGGGACCAACTATGGCTACACCTTC
>TRBJ1-6|TRBV19|once|TRBD1
CASTGTGASNSPLHF
TGTGCCAGTACTGGGACAGGGGCTTCAAATTCACCCCTCCACTTT
>TRBJ2-2|TRBV11-2|-|TRBD1
CASSSRDRGTGELFF
TGTGCCAGCAGCTCCCGGGACAGGGGCACCGGGGAGCTGTTTTTT
>TRBJ2-1|TRBV29-1|-|TRBD1
CSAARGQGDNEQFF
TGCAGCGCCGCGAGAGGTCAGGGGGATAATGAGCAGTTCTTC
>TRBJ1-3|TRBV14|-|-
CASSPGRHFSGNTIYF
TGTGCCAGCAGCCCGGGTAGGCACTTCTCTGGAAACACCATATATTTT
>TRBJ2-3|TRBV27|-|-
CASSLPGGTNQYF
TGTGCCAGCAGTTTACCCGGGGGGACAAACCAGTATTTT
>TRBJ2-5|TRBV4-1|-|-
CASSQVFAGNQETQYF
TGCGCCAGCAGCCAAGTTTTTGCGGGGAACCAAGAGACCCAGTACTTC
>TRBJ2-3|TRBV9|-|-
CASSVASPDTQYF
TGTGCCAGCAGCGTAGCTAGCCCAGATACGCAGTATTTT
>TRBJ2-7|TRBV9|-|TRBD2
CASSGGTSGTSEQYF
TGTGCCAGCAGCGGGGGGACTAGCGGGACGTCAGAGCAGTACTTC
>TRBJ2-4|TRBV6-5|once|TRBD1
CARSRGAKNIQYF
TGTGCCAGATCCAGGGGGGCCAAAAACATTCAGTACTTC
>TRBJ1-6|TRBV6-1|-|TRBD1
CASSEFQGDNSPLHF
TGTGCCAGCAGTGAGTTTCAGGGGGATAATTCACCCCTCCACTTT
>TRBJ2-4|TRBV6-1|-|TRBD2
CASSARTSGGVAKNIQYF
TGTGCCAGCAGTGCCCGGACTAGCGGGGGAGTAGCCAAAAACATTCAGTACTTC
>TRBJ2-3|TRBV3-1/TRBV3-2|-|-
CASSQPLYRGTDTQYF
TGTGCCAGCAGCCAACCCCTCTACCGGGGCACAGATACGCAGTATTTT
>TRBJ1-1|TRBV28|-|TRBD1
CASSLRGGGHTEAFF
TGTGCCAGCAGTTTAAGAGGGGGCGGGCACACTGAAGCTTTCTTT
>TRBJ2-2|TRBV10-1|-|TRBD1
CASSGGQGPTGELFF
TGCGCCAGCAGTGGCGGACAGGGTCCCACCGGGGAGCTGTTTTTT
>TRBJ2-7|TRBV3-1/TRBV3-2|-|-
CASSQRDGGSYEQYF
TGTGCCAGCAGCCAACGGGACGGGGGCTCCTACGAGCAGTACTTC
>TRBJ2-7|TRBV9|-|TRBD2
CASSAGLAPTYEQYF
TGTGCCAGCAGCGCCGGACTAGCGCCTACCTACGAGCAGTACTTC
>TRBJ2-2|TRBV15|-|-
CATSSEGRGSGELFF
TGTGCCACCTCCTCGGAGGGCAGGGGGTCCGGGGAGCTGTTTTTT
>TRBJ1-1|TRBV9|-|-
CASSVGGGPTEAFF
TGTGCCAGCAGCGTAGGGGGGGGACCCACTGAAGCTTTCTTT
>TRBJ1-5|TRBV11-1|-|-
CASSSDRNQPQHF
TGTGCCAGCAGCTCCGACAGGAATCAGCCCCAGCATTTT
>TRBJ2-7|TRBV29-1|-|TRBD2
CSVLAGGAPEQYF
TGCAGCGTGCTAGCGGGAGGAGCCCCCGAGCAGTACTTC